This TCR beta chain was retrieved from a study of CD8+CD57+ T cells in acquired aplastic anemia. Study details: Recorded DNA amounts for sorted CD4+ and CD8+ cells had an average of approximately 3 ug.

Whoever was chosen for sequencing had shown CD8+CD57+ cell expansion by flow cytometry. Patients had undergone no therapy by the time their blood was sampled. CDR3 and TCR beta VDJ profiling relied on genomic DNA as the template. TCRdb ran MiXCR on the reads and lists one entry per CDR3 protein. The sample holds 200,000 or so distinct CDR3 sequences, around half seen once. A word on this clonotype: Antigen specificity is unknown.

Study-wide results and caveats: Patients versus controls showed no significant CD8+ Simpson's diversity difference.

The receptor was derived from a human donor with aplastic anemia. The sequencing sample was made of sorted CD4+, CD8+, or CD8+CD57+ T cells (not recorded which) from PBMCs.

The CDR3 reads CASSAGTANTGELFF. The CDR3 DNA follows: TGTGCCAGCAGCGCTGGGACAGCGAACACCGGGGAGCTGTTTTTT. The chain recombines TRBV7-8 with TRBJ2-2; 7 bases agree with TRBD1. The CDR3 loop spans 15 amino acids. Germline V gene sequence: CDR1 SGHVS, CDR2 FQNEAQ. The V gene end was trimmed by 5 bases and the J gene end by 0 bases; junction bases not matched to a gene: 3. The entire variable domain, with the rest obtained from reference TRBV7-8 and TRBJ2-2, is as follows: GAGVSQSPRYKVAKRGQDVALRCDPISGHVSLFWYQQALGQGPEFLTYFQNEAQLDKSGLPSDRFFAERPEGSVSTLKIQRTQQEDSAVYLCASSAGTANTGELFFGEGSRLTVL.